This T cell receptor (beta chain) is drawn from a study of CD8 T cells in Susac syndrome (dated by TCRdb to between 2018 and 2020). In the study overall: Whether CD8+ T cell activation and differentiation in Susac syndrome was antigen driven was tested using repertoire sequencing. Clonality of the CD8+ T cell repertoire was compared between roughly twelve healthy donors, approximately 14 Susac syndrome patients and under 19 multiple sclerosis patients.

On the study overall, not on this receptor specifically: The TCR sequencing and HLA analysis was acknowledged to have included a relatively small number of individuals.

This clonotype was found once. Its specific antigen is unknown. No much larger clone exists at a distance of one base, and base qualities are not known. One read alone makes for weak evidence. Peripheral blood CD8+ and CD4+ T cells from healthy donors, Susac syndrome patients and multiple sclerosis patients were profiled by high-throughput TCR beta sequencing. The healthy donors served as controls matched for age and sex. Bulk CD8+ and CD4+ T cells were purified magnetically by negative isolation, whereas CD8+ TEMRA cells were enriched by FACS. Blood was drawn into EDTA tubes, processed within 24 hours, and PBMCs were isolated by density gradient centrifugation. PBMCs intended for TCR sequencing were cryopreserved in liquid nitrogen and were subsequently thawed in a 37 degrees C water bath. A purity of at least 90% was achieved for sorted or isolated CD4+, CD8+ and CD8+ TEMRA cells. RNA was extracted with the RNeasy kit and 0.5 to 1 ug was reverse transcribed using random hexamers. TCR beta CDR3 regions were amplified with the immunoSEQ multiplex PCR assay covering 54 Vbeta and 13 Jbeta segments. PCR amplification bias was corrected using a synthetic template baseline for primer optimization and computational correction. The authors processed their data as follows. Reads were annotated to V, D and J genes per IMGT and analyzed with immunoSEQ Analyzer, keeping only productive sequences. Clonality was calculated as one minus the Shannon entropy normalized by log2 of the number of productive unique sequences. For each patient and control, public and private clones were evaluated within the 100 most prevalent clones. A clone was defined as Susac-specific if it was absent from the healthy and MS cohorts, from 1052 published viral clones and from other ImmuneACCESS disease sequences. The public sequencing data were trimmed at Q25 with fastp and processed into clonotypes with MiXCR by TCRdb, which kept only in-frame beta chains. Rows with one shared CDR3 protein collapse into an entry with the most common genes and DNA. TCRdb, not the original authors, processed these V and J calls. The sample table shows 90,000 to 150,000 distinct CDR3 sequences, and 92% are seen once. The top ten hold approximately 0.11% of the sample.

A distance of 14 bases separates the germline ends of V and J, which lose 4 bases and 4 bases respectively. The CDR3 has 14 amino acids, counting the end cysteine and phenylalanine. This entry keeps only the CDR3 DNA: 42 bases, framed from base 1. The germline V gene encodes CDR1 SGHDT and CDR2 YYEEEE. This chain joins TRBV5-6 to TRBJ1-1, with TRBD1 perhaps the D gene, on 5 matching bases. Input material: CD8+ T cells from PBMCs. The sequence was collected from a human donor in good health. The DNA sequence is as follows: TGTGCCAGCAGCCCTGTCCGGGGGACCACTGAAGCTTTCTTT. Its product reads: CASSPVRGTTEAFF.